This record looks at one T cell receptor beta chain sequence and its context. The entry originates in a study of shared clonotypes between healthy human individuals. The CDR3 has 15 amino acids. Trimming pared 0 bases from V and 4 bases from J, leaving 12 bases between. CDR1 and CDR2 from the germline V gene are SGHNT and YYREEE (reference sequence). Execution of the assay was at deep level. Sorted-subset replicate PCRs used about 180 ng DNA, approximately 27,000 T cell genomes. Profiled with immunoSEQ multiplex PCR; TCRdb holds only in-frame clones, not every one. This table holds roughly 2 million clones, 85% to 95% found once.

The sample was naive CD4+ T cells sorted from blood. As to subset: CD45RA+ positively selected. The TCR was taken from a man aged 18-30 years in good health. The V and J genes are TRBV5-4 and TRBJ2-3; perhaps TRBD2 as D (7 bases). The CDR3: CASSLEGGRSDTQYF. Written as DNA, the CDR3 is TGTGCCAGCAGCTTGGAGGGGGGGCGATCAGATACGCAGTATTTT. Using reference TRBV5-4 and TRBJ2-3 for the parts outside the CDR3, the full variable domain is ETGVTQSPTHLIKTRGQQVTLRCSSQSGHNTVSWYQQALGQGPQFIFQYYREEENGRGNFPPRFSGLQFPNYSSELNVNALELDDSALYLCASSLEGGRSDTQYFGPGTRLTVL.